A selection of T cell receptor beta chains follows, all from one sample in a study of Ad26.COV2.S vaccination and SARS-CoV-2 variants. Only in-frame clones appear in the TCRdb table, and some are missing; sequencing was by immunoSEQ multiplex PCR. The table lists about 350,000 clones, about 88% of them singletons. Specimen: peripheral blood, collected in a trial of Ad26.COV2.S vaccine versus placebo. These receptors all come from a person aged 18 to 59 who received the Ad26.COV2.S COVID-19 vaccine or a placebo. Both conserved end residues are part of each CDR3. A D gene is named only where the DNA matches it firmly. Only some rows state a clone size, as once, few, many or a class for expanded clones.

.	.	TRBV28	TRBJ1-2	CASSLGVLNYGYTF	TGTGCCAGCAGTTTAGGGGTCCTAAACTATGGCTACACCTTC
.	.	TRBV28	TRBJ2-3	CASSNTDTQYF	TGTGCCAGCAGTAATACAGATACGCAGTATTTT
.	.	TRBV19	TRBJ1-1	CASSIGVRGSEAFF	TGTGCCAGTAGTATCGGAGTTCGGGGGTCTGAAGCTTTCTTT
.	.	TRBV6-2/TRBV6-3	TRBJ2-6	CASSPQHSGANVLTF	TGTGCCAGCAGTCCACAGCACTCTGGGGCCAACGTCCTGACTTTC
.	.	TRBV7-9	TRBJ1-2	CASSSRDGESYGYTF	TGTGCCAGCAGCTCCCGGGACGGAGAGTCCTATGGCTACACCTTC
.	.	TRBV28	TRBJ1-5	CASSFRGAMDQPQHF	TGTGCCAGCAGTTTCCGAGGGGCGATGGATCAGCCCCAGCATTTT
.	.	TRBV3-1/TRBV3-2	TRBJ2-7	CASSQPQSTRNYEQYF	TGTGCCAGCAGCCAACCTCAATCGACGCGGAACTACGAGCAGTACTTC
many	.	TRBV5-4	TRBJ1-3	CASSSDAKSLGNTIYF	TGTGCCAGCAGCTCGGATGCAAAGAGTTTGGGAAACACCATATATTTT
.	.	TRBV6-5	TRBJ1-3	CASSYSIGNTIYF	TGTGCCAGCAGTTACTCGATCGGAAACACCATATATTTT
.	.	TRBV18	TRBJ2-5	CASSPTGIPQETQYF	TGTGCCAGCTCACCTACAGGGATCCCCCAAGAGACCCAGTACTTC
.	.	TRBV7-6	TRBJ2-5	CASSLRRVQETQYF	TGTGCCAGCAGCTTAAGGCGGGTCCAAGAGACCCAGTACTTC
.	TRBD2	TRBV24-1	TRBJ2-3	CATSTSGTDTQYF	TGTGCCACGTCGACTAGCGGCACAGATACGCAGTATTTT